The 5 T cell receptor beta chains presented below share a single source sample, sequenced in a study of shared clonotypes between healthy human individuals. CD45RO negativity and positive selection for CCR7 defined naive CD8 cells, a population that excluded terminally differentiated effector memory CD45RA+ cells. The table came from immunoSEQ multiplex PCR; TCRdb's copy has only in-frame clones and leaves some out. The repertoire includes around 1,900,000 clones, about 94% of them detected once, and more than 1.5% sits in the top ten. The sample comprised naive CD8+ T cells from PBMCs. The origin of the receptors is a man between 18 and 35 years old in good health. Some clones in this sample may be carry-over from other donors' samples.

The rearrangement uses TRBV6-4 and TRBJ1-5; tentatively, D is TRBD1 (5 bases). This CDR3 comprises 16 residues. The germline gives CDR1 MRHNA, CDR2 SNTAGT. Trimming cost V 7 bases and J 2 bases, with 18 bases left between them. The CDR3 nucleotides read TGTGCCAGCATTGGGGCCCCAGGGCAGCGCAATCAGCCCCAGCATTTT. Translation: CASIGAPGQRNQPQHF.

The genes are TRBV4-3 and TRBJ1-1; a possible D gene is TRBD1 (5 bases). This CDR3 comprises 14 residues. CDR1 and CDR2 (germline): LGHNA, YSLEER. The V end was cut by 0 bases, the J end by 4 bases, with 9 bases between. The CDR3 reads CASSQDTRATEAFF. CDR3 DNA sequence: TGCGCCAGCAGCCAAGATACCAGGGCCACTGAAGCTTTCTTT.

The genes are TRBV9 and TRBJ2-3; no definite D call. Trimming removed 3 bases at V and 5 bases at J, with 10 bases between. The germline CDR1 and CDR2 sequences are SGDLS and YYNGEE. This CDR3 region has 13 residues. CDR3 DNA sequence: TGTGCCAGCAGCGGAACGACGAAAGATACGCAGTATTTT. As protein: CASSGTTKDTQYF.

The rearrangement uses TRBV28 and TRBJ1-2; D not certain. The CDR3 loop spans 18 amino acids. Trimming took off 5 bases at V and 3 bases at J, with 25 bases between the two ends. Germline V gene sequence: CDR1 MDHEN, CDR2 SYDVKM. The CDR3 here is CASSPLRSRDVWHYGYTF. The CDR3 nucleotides are TGTGCCAGCAGTCCCCTCCGATCTCGCGACGTTTGGCACTATGGCTACACCTTC.

This chain uses TRBV7-8 with TRBJ2-7; D gene uncertain. V was cut by 4 bases and J by 2 bases, with 15 bases left in between. The length of the CDR3 is 15 residues. Per the germline V gene, CDR1 is SGHVS and CDR2 is FQNEAQ. DNA for the CDR3: TGTGCCAGCAGCTCCGGATACGGCGAGGCCTACGAGCAGTACTTC. This codes for CASSSGYGEAYEQYF.